These 21 T cell receptor beta chains originate from one sample sequenced in a study of blood T cell repertoires in COVID-19. TCRdb's table, derived via immunoSEQ multiplex PCR, lists solely in-frame clones and lacks some. This table holds 140,000 or so clones, around 72% found once. Sequencing was done on a sample of peripheral blood. The receptors originated from a woman aged 60 to 75 with acute or convalescent COVID-19.

The CDR3 spells CAISLTSGRPNTGELFF. Written as DNA, the CDR3 is TGTGCCATCAGCTTGACTAGCGGGAGGCCTAACACCGGGGAGCTGTTTTTT. The chain is built from TRBV10-3 and TRBJ2-2, with 13 bases fitting TRBD2. V was pared by 6 bases and J by 2 bases, with 6 bases of the junction left unmatched. The CDR3 loop spans 17 amino acids. Germline V gene lookup returns CDR1 ENHRY and CDR2 SYGVKD.

The rearrangement uses TRBV7-9 and TRBJ1-6, with D possibly being TRBD1 (6 bases). V lost 8 bases and J lost 2, with 13 bases in between. The V gene's germline CDR1 is SEHNR and CDR2 FQNEAQ (reference sequence). The CDR3 runs 15 residues. CDR3 DNA sequence: TGTGCCAGCGCGGGAGGGGGAACCTATAATTCACCCCTCCACTTT. Its translation: CASAGGGTYNSPLHF.

This chain uses TRBV6-4 with TRBJ2-6, with D maybe TRBD2 (5 bases). The length of the CDR3 is 13 residues. Germline V gene sequence: CDR1 MRHNA, CDR2 SNTAGT. V was clipped by 0 bases and J by 12 bases, with 9 bases between them. As DNA, the CDR3 is TGTGCCAGCAGTGACTCGAAGGCGGGCGTCCTGACTTTC. It is translated as CASSDSKAGVLTF.

This clone showed up just once. The V and J genes are TRBV5-4 and TRBJ2-3; TRBD2 matches 7 bases. Trimming at V came to 2 bases and at J to 2 bases, leaving 8 bases not matched to a gene. The CDR3 runs 16 residues. Per the germline V gene, CDR1 is SGHNT and CDR2 is YYREEE (reference sequence). CDR3 protein: CASSFRASGTTDTQYF. DNA for the CDR3: TGTGCCAGCAGCTTTCGGGCTAGCGGAACCACAGATACGCAGTATTTT.

The chain carries TRBV11-2 and TRBJ1-1; no firm D call. This CDR3 region has 12 residues. The ends were cut back, 5 bases at V and 0 bases at J, with 4 bases in the middle. Germline CDR1 is SGHAT and CDR2 is FQNNGV. The DNA for the CDR3 is TGTGCCAGCAGCCTTATGAACACTGAAGCTTTCTTT. Protein: CASSLMNTEAFF.

The chain carries TRBV5-5 and TRBJ2-2; D is perhaps TRBD2 (5 bases). This CDR3 contains 16 residues. The V gene lost 2 bases and the J gene lost 0 bases, with 11 bases spanning the gap. CDR1 is SGHKS and CDR2 is YYEKEE in the germline V gene (reference sequence). DNA of the CDR3: TGTGCCAGCAGCTTTAGCGTCTCCGCGAACACCGGGGAGCTGTTTTTT. This encodes CASSFSVSANTGELFF.

This chain uses TRBV10-3 with TRBJ1-2, with a weak D call TRBD1 (5 bases). Germline V CDR1 and CDR2: ENHRY, SYGVKD. The CDR3 covers 13 residues. Trimming removed 7 bases from V and 4 bases from J, with 13 bases in between. The CDR3, as DNA: TGTGCCATCATTGGGCAGGGTAGCTATGGCTACACCTTC. This codes for CAIIGQGSYGYTF.

V and J are TRBV5-1 and TRBJ2-7; D may be TRBD1 (5 bases). This CDR3 is 14 amino acids long. Trimming left V 0 bases short and J 1 base short, with 8 bases between. From germline, CDR1 is SGHRS and CDR2 YFSETQ. In DNA form, the CDR3 reads TGCGCCAGCAGCTTGGACAGGTTTTCCTACGAGCAGTACTTC. Protein: CASSLDRFSYEQYF. The variable domain in full, completed from reference TRBV5-1 and TRBJ2-7, reads KAGVTQTPRYLIKTRGQQVTLSCSPISGHRSVSWYQQTPGQGLQFLFEYFSETQRNKGNFPGRFSGRQFSNSRSEMNVSTLELGDSALYLCASSLDRFSYEQYFGPGTRLTVT.

The V call is TRBV3-1 (or the pseudogene TRBV3-2), the J call TRBJ1-5; 8 bases line up with TRBD1. The CDR3 has 16 residues. CDR1 and CDR2 from the germline V gene are LGHDT and YNNKEL (reference sequence). Trimming at V came to 1 base and at J to 4 bases, leaving 6 bases not matched to a gene. The CDR3 spells CASSQASGTGNQPQHF. DNA for the CDR3: TGTGCCAGCAGCCAAGCATCCGGGACAGGTAATCAGCCCCAGCATTTT.

The rearrangement joins TRBV5-1 to TRBJ2-1, with 8 bases fitting TRBD2. Germline V gene lookup returns CDR1 SGHRS and CDR2 YFSETQ. The V gene end was trimmed by 4 bases and the J gene end by 3 bases; junction bases not matched to a gene: 9. The CDR3 is 16 amino acids. The CDR3 here is CASSRLAGGGYNEQFF. The DNA of the CDR3 is TGCGCCAGCAGCCGGCTAGCGGGCGGCGGCTACAATGAGCAGTTCTTC.

The chain is built from TRBV27 and TRBJ2-3; 7 nucleotides agree with TRBD1. The length of the CDR3 is 15 residues. CDR1 is MNHEY, CDR2 SMNVEV, per germline (reference sequence). With V trimmed by 5 bases and J by 1 base, 6 bases remained unmatched. CDR3 in DNA: TGTGCCAGCAGTGGGACAGTTCGGGGCACAGATACGCAGTATTTT. Translated: CASSGTVRGTDTQYF.

The gene calls are TRBV5-1 and TRBJ2-7; D is undetermined. Germline-derived CDR1 and CDR2 are SGHRS and YFSETQ. This CDR3 has 14 residues. The V gene lost 4 bases and the J gene lost 0 bases, with 11 bases spanning the gap. The CDR3 sequence: CASSDLRSSYEQYF. The CDR3 DNA follows: TGCGCCAGCAGCGACTTGAGGAGCTCCTACGAGCAGTACTTC.

This chain connects TRBV9 to TRBJ2-1, with TRBD2 matching over 13 bases. CDR1 is SGDLS and CDR2 is YYNGEE in the germline V gene. The CDR3 has 15 amino acids. With 3 bases clipped from V and 8 bases from J, the junction kept 5 bases outside the gene matches. CDR3 coding DNA: TGTGCCAGCAGCGCCACTAGCGGGAGGGCCGATGAGCAGTTCTTC. Translation gives CASSATSGRADEQFF.

The chain is built from TRBV5-1 and TRBJ2-7; D gene unclear. From germline, CDR1 is SGHRS and CDR2 YFSETQ. With 4 bases removed from V and 3 bases from J, the gap between germline ends came to 17 bases. There are 15 residues in the CDR3. CDR3 sequence (DNA): TGCGCCAGCAGCCAGCTACCTTTTGGCGGCTACGAGCAGTACTTC. This sequence encodes CASSQLPFGGYEQYF. Combining the CDR3 with reference TRBV5-1 and TRBJ2-7 gives the whole variable domain KAGVTQTPRYLIKTRGQQVTLSCSPISGHRSVSWYQQTPGQGLQFLFEYFSETQRNKGNFPGRFSGRQFSNSRSEMNVSTLELGDSALYLCASSQLPFGGYEQYFGPGTRLTVT.

This clone occurred once. This chain links TRBV4-1 with TRBJ2-2; 9 positions agree with TRBD2. The CDR3 covers 17 residues. Germline V CDR1 and CDR2: MGHRA, YSYEKL. The J segment lost 2 bases and the V segment lost 4 bases, leaving 8 bases of the junction unmatched. CDR3 sequence: CASSLTRGRVNTGELFF. CDR3 DNA sequence: TGCGCCAGCAGCCTGACTCGCGGGAGGGTAAACACCGGGGAGCTGTTTTTT.

In its sample, this clone was seen a few times. The J gene is TRBJ1-6, the V gene TRBV6-5, with D possibly matching TRBD1 (6 bases). The CDR3 loop spans 15 amino acids. Trimming pared 6 bases from V and 7 bases from J, leaving 16 bases between. The germline gives CDR1 MNHEY, CDR2 SVGAGI. CDR3: CASRTGTTVNSPLHF. The CDR3 DNA is TGTGCCAGCAGAACCGGGACAACCGTAAATTCACCCCTCCACTTT.

This rearrangement joins TRBV5-6 to TRBJ1-6; 7 nucleotides agree with TRBD1. The germline V gene has CDR1 SGHDT and CDR2 YYEEEE. Unmatched junction bases numbered 3, after V lost 4 bases and J lost 2 bases. CDR3 length: 15 amino acids. This CDR3 is CASSRGQAYNSPLHF. In nucleotides, the CDR3 is TGTGCCAGCAGCCGCGGACAGGCCTATAATTCACCCCTCCACTTT. Looking up the rest from reference TRBV5-6 and TRBJ1-6 gives the full variable domain: DAGVTQSPTHLIKTRGQQVTLRCSPKSGHDTVSWYQQALGQGPQFIFQYYEEEERQRGNFPDRFSGHQFPNYSSELNVNALLLGDSALYLCASSRGQAYNSPLHFGNGTRLTVT.

The CDR3 nucleotides read TGTGCCAGCAGCTTAGTAGGGGGCAGGGTGGGAGGAGAAAAACTGTTTTTT. Translated, it gives CASSLVGGRVGGEKLFF. The rearrangement joins TRBV7-8 to TRBJ1-4; 7 bases are shared with TRBD1. The V segment lost 1 base and the J segment 8 bases; nucleotides outside the gene matches: 13. CDR3 size: 17 residues. Germline V gene lookup returns CDR1 SGHVS and CDR2 FQNEAQ.

The chain links TRBV9 to TRBJ2-1; the match to TRBD2 covers 7 bases. Germline V CDR1 and CDR2: SGDLS, YYNGEE. V was pared by 1 base and J by 0 bases, with 10 bases of the junction left unmatched. The CDR3 contains 18 residues. The DNA of the CDR3 is TGTGCCAGCAGCGTAAGGACCCTAGCGGAGACCTCCTACAATGAGCAGTTCTTC. Its protein is CASSVRTLAETSYNEQFF.

The V gene is TRBV4-1, the J gene TRBJ2-1, with 10 bases fitting TRBD2. Germline assignment: CDR1 MGHRA and CDR2 YSYEKL. Losses at the gene ends were 4 bases for V and 6 bases for J; bases not matched to a gene: 6. The CDR3 totals 15 residues. The CDR3 DNA reads TGCGCCAGCAGCCGATTAGGACTAGCGGCCAATGAGCAGTTCTTC. Its translation: CASSRLGLAANEQFF.

The gene calls are TRBV2 and TRBJ1-1, with a tentative D call TRBD1 (6 bases). This CDR3 contains 12 residues. Germline-derived CDR1 and CDR2 are SNHLY and FYNNEI. The ends were cut back, 3 bases at V and 8 bases at J, with 10 bases in the middle. The CDR3 DNA reads TGTGCCAGCAGTGATTTTGGGACAGAAGCTTTCTTT. Its protein is CASSDFGTEAFF.